This is a list of T cell receptor beta chains from one sample in a study of cytomegalovirus exposure and HLA in healthy donors. The data were produced by immunoSEQ multiplex PCR, yet TCRdb's version contains in-frame clones alone and is incomplete. The sample consists of 130,000 to 150,000 clones, around 80% of them appearing once. The sample was PBMCs. These receptors all stem from a woman in her 30s in good health and CMV-seronegative. CDR3s include the opening cysteine and the closing phenylalanine or tryptophan. Each record gives: D gene, clone size, J gene, V gene, CDR3 DNA, CDR3 protein. D genes are given only for firm matches. Rows may omit the clone size; those that give it use once, few, many or a size class.

.,.,TRBJ1-6,TRBV6-5,TGTGCCAGCAGTTTTAGTGATTCACCCCTCCACTTT,CASSFSDSPLHF
.,.,TRBJ2-1,TRBV5-1,TGCGCCAGCAGCTTGGGGCAGAACTCCTACAATGAGCAGTTCTTC,CASSLGQNSYNEQFF
TRBD1,.,TRBJ1-2,TRBV7-2,TGTGCCAGCAGCTACGGACAGGGTCGATATGGCTACACCTTC,CASSYGQGRYGYTF
TRBD1,.,TRBJ1-2,TRBV19,TGTGCCAGTAGAGGGACAGGAGGGCAAGGCTACACCTTC,CASRGTGGQGYTF
TRBD1,.,TRBJ2-7,TRBV5-6,TGTGCCAGCAGCCTTGGGACAGGACCAGAATTC,CASSLGTGPEF
.,.,TRBJ1-5,TRBV5-1,TGCGCCAGCAGCTTTAGTGGCAATCAGCCCCAGCATTTT,CASSFSGNQPQHF
TRBD1,.,TRBJ1-2,TRBV5-1,TGCGCCAGCAGCCAACGGGACAGGGACAATGGCTACACCTTC,CASSQRDRDNGYTF
TRBD2,.,TRBJ2-1,TRBV5-8,TGTGCCAGCAGCTTGGGGACTAGCGGGTTAAATGAGCAGTTCTTC,CASSLGTSGLNEQFF
.,.,TRBJ1-1,TRBV6-5,TGTGCCAGCAGTCATAGATTCGGGTTGACAGAGGAAGCTTTCTTT,CASSHRFGLTEEAFF
.,.,TRBJ2-5,TRBV7-9,TGTGCCAGCAGCCCTTCGGCCGGGGGTATCGAGACCCAGTACTTC,CASSPSAGGIETQYF
.,.,TRBJ2-7,TRBV11-2,TGTGCCAGCAGCTCAAGGGCAGGGGACTCCTACGAGCAGTACTTC,CASSSRAGDSYEQYF
TRBD2,.,TRBJ2-1,TRBV10-1,TGCGCCAGCAGTTTGACTAGCGGGAGAAAATTCTTC,CASSLTSGRKFF
TRBD1,.,TRBJ1-2,TRBV5-4,TGTGCCAGCAGCTTACAGGGGGCCGGGGGCTACACCTTC,CASSLQGAGGYTF
.,.,TRBJ1-1,TRBV7-8,TGTGCCAGCAGCCTAGGCAGGGTGGAGACTGAAGCTTTCTTT,CASSLGRVETEAFF
TRBD1,.,TRBJ1-5,TRBV29-1,TGCAGCGTGGGACAGGGCCTCAATCAGCCCCAGCATTTT,CSVGQGLNQPQHF
TRBD1,once,TRBJ1-2,TRBV27,TGTGCCAGCAGTTTAAGGGGGCGCGGCTACACCTTC,CASSLRGRGYTF
TRBD1,few,TRBJ1-1,TRBV4-3,TGCGCCAGCAGCCGGCTAGGGGGCGCGGACACTGAAGCTTTCTTT,CASSRLGGADTEAFF
TRBD1,.,TRBJ1-4,TRBV19,TGTGCCAGTAGCCGGGACAGGGGGCGAGAAAAACTGTTTTTT,CASSRDRGREKLFF
.,.,TRBJ1-4,TRBV5-1,TGCGCCAGCAGCCTCGCCGGAGTAGCTAATGAAAAACTGTTTTTT,CASSLAGVANEKLFF
TRBD2,.,TRBJ2-5,TRBV4-1,TGCGCCAGCAGCCGAAAGGGACTAGCGGGAGAGGGCGAGACCCAGTACTTC,CASSRKGLAGEGETQYF
TRBD1,.,TRBJ2-5,TRBV4-1,TGCGCCAGCAGCCCCGACAGGGTAGGCCAAGAGACCCAGTACTTC,CASSPDRVGQETQYF
TRBD1,.,TRBJ2-5,TRBV28,TGTGCCAGCACAAACAGGGGAGAGACCCAGTACTTC,CASTNRGETQYF
TRBD2,.,TRBJ2-7,TRBV6-6,TGTGCCAGCAGAACCGGACTAGCGGGCGAGCAGTACTTC,CASRTGLAGEQYF
.,.,TRBJ2-1,TRBV29-1,TGCAGCGTTGACCGACAGCTCACCTACAATGAGCAGTTCTTC,CSVDRQLTYNEQFF
.,.,TRBJ1-5,TRBV4-3,TGCGCCAGCAGCCAAGGGCTGCATCAGCCCCAGCATTTT,CASSQGLHQPQHF
.,.,TRBJ2-1,TRBV14,TGTGCCAGCAGCCAACAATCGGCGCTAGCCCGGGCACGGTACAATGAGCAGTTCTTC,CASSQQSALARARYNEQFF
TRBD2,.,TRBJ2-7,TRBV4-3,TGCGCCAGCAGCCAATACAGCGGGGGGTACGAGCAGTACTTC,CASSQYSGGYEQYF
.,.,TRBJ2-7,TRBV19,TGTGCCAGTAGTGGGAGGGCAGGGGCCGTCCACGAGCAGTACTTC,CASSGRAGAVHEQYF
TRBD1,.,TRBJ1-2,TRBV7-9,TGTGCCAGCAGCTCACCCGGGACAGGGTTAGGCTACACCTTC,CASSSPGTGLGYTF
TRBD2,.,TRBJ2-1,TRBV10-2,TGCGCCAGCAGTGCTATCGGGACTAGCGGGCTGAGCTCCTACAATGAGCAGTTCTTC,CASSAIGTSGLSSYNEQFF
TRBD1,.,TRBJ2-7,TRBV5-1,TGCGCCAGCAGCTTGGATGGACAGGGTGACGAGCAGTACTTC,CASSLDGQGDEQYF
TRBD2,.,TRBJ2-7,TRBV27,TGTGCCAGCAGTTGGGCTAGCGGTACCTCCTACGAGCAGTACTTC,CASSWASGTSYEQYF
.,few,TRBJ1-5,TRBV5-1,TGCGCCAGCAGACCCGGGGTGAGCAATCAGCCCCAGCATTTT,CASRPGVSNQPQHF
.,.,TRBJ1-6,TRBV6-5,TGTGCCAGCATCCCGGATTCACCCCTCCACTTT,CASIPDSPLHF
.,once,TRBJ1-1,TRBV5-1,TGCGCCAGCAGCTCCGCAGTGAACACTGAAGCTTTCTTT,CASSSAVNTEAFF
TRBD1,.,TRBJ1-4,TRBV5-4,TGTGCCAGCAGCTTATTCGGGACAGGAGCAACTAATGAAAAACTGTTTTTT,CASSLFGTGATNEKLFF
.,.,TRBJ1-2,TRBV5-4,TGTGCCAGCAGCTTATTGGACAGACCCTTTTATGGCTACACCTTC,CASSLLDRPFYGYTF
TRBD1,.,TRBJ1-2,TRBV29-1,TGCAGCGTTAGGAGACAGGGGAACTATGGCTACACCTTC,CSVRRQGNYGYTF
TRBD2,.,TRBJ2-3,TRBV9,TGTGCCAGCAGTGACTCGCCCTGGACTAGCGGGGGCTTAATCGGGACAGATACGCAGTATTTT,CASSDSPWTSGGLIGTDTQYF
.,.,TRBJ2-5,TRBV28,TGTGCCAGCAGTACCCAGGGGTACCAAGAGACCCAGTACTTC,CASSTQGYQETQYF
.,.,TRBJ1-5,TRBV5-8,TGTGCCAGCAGCTTCCGAAGGGGGGGCTATAGCAATCAGCCCCAGCATTTT,CASSFRRGGYSNQPQHF
.,.,TRBJ1-3,TRBV14,TGTGCCAGCAGCCAACACAACTCTGGAAACACCATATATTTT,CASSQHNSGNTIYF
TRBD2,.,TRBJ2-3,TRBV14,TGTGCCAGCAGCCGTCAGCGGGGGAGCACAGATACGCAGTATTTT,CASSRQRGSTDTQYF